This TCR beta chain stems from a study of blood T cell repertoires in COVID-19. Study as a whole: Samples taken during acute and convalescent COVID-19 were collected in the United States, Italy and Spain. T cells, B-cell-depleted T cells, or PBMCs provided the cDNA or gDNA that served as material.

As processed by the authors: Estimation of nucleated cell counts was performed using reference gene primer amplification. This table comes from immunoSEQ multiplex PCR, and its TCRdb copy is limited to in-frame clones, with some not included. V and J calls and clone size are given by that table; D and trimming were obtained from the DNA. Here the sample spans about 170,000 clones, roughly nine tenths being singletons. Germline CDR1 SGHDN, CDR2 FVKESK. The CDR3 extends over 11 amino acids. After removal of 4 bases from V and 13 bases from J, the junction contained 6 bases not matched to a gene. Material: peripheral blood. The clonotype originates from a woman of 80 years or more in a cohort sampled during active or convalescent COVID-19. The chain couples TRBV14 to TRBJ1-2, with TRBD1 matching over 7 bases. CDR3 nucleotides: TGTGCCAGCAGCCTCCAGGGGGTTGGCACCTTC. Translating gives CASSLQGVGTF.